The TCR beta chain under discussion was sequenced for a study of cytomegalovirus exposure and HLA in healthy donors. 13 Jbeta primers and 60 Vbeta primers were used for the PCR. The data were produced by immunoSEQ multiplex PCR, yet TCRdb's version contains in-frame clones alone and is incomplete. The sample includes about 120,000 clones, nearly 75% seen only once; the top ten take around 4.8%. V was shortened by 5 bases and J by 1 base, with 11 bases between the two germline ends. The germline CDR1 and CDR2 sequences are SGHAT and FQNNGV. The CDR3 extends over 14 amino acids. Findings and limits, study-wide: In vitro work confirmed that a few CMV-associated chains recognize CMV antigens. Cytomegalovirus-associated status was assigned to 164 TCR beta chains.

A remark on this clone: The antigen is unknown.

The source is a man aged 30 to 39 in good health and CMV-seropositive. Input material: PBMCs. The gene calls are TRBV11-2 and TRBJ1-1; D gene ambiguous. This CDR3 is CASSPAAANTEAFF. The CDR3 DNA reads as TGTGCCAGCAGCCCAGCGGCCGCGAACACTGAAGCTTTCTTT.